These 13 T cell receptor beta chains came from one sample sequenced in a study of blood T cell repertoires in COVID-19. Profiling relied on immunoSEQ multiplex PCR, and the TCRdb table lists in-frame clones only, not all of them. The sample lists some 140,000 clones; over 80% were seen once. Source material: PBMCs or T cells enriched from blood (not recorded which). The receptors stem from a man aged 25 to 45 who had recovered from COVID-19.

The chain uses TRBV15 and TRBJ1-5; D is uncertain. V dropped 0 bases and J dropped 3 bases, with 9 bases sitting between them. The CDR3 contains 15 residues. The germline V gene encodes CDR1 LNHNV and CDR2 YYDKDF (reference sequence). The CDR3 loop is CATSRDRRDNQPQHF. DNA of the CDR3: TGTGCCACCAGCAGAGATCGGAGGGACAATCAGCCCCAGCATTTT.

This clone was seen a handful of times. The rearrangement links TRBV4-1 to TRBJ2-3; tentative D call: TRBD1 (6 bases). This CDR3 spans 14 amino acids. Trimming took 2 bases from V and 0 from J, leaving 6 bases between them. The germline V gene encodes CDR1 MGHRA and CDR2 YSYEKL. The DNA for the CDR3 is TGCGCCAGCAGCCAAACAGGGAGCACAGATACGCAGTATTTT. Encoded protein: CASSQTGSTDTQYF.

The rearrangement links TRBV7-6 to TRBJ2-1; 9 bases match TRBD1. This CDR3 has 16 amino acids. The V gene end was trimmed by 5 bases and the J gene end by 6 bases; junction bases not matched to a gene: 11. In germline, CDR1 is SGHVS, CDR2 FNYEAQ. The CDR3 here is CASSLPLQGAINEQFF. The CDR3 nucleotides read TGTGCCAGCAGCCTGCCCCTACAGGGGGCTATCAATGAGCAGTTCTTC.

This chain uses TRBV7-2 with TRBJ1-5, with TRBD1 as a possible D gene (5 bases). The CDR3 has 15 amino acids. CDR1 and CDR2 from the germline V gene are SGHTA and FQGNSA. The V end lost 1 base, the J end lost 4 bases, and 11 bases lay between the germline ends. The CDR3 region has the DNA TGTGCCAGCAGCTTAGAATCAGGGCCTAATCAGCCCCAGCATTTT. The encoded protein is CASSLESGPNQPQHF.

The DNA for the CDR3 is TGTGCCAGCAGCCTAGCGGGGGCGGATACGCAGTATTTT. It codes for CASSLAGADTQYF. The chain couples TRBV14 to TRBJ2-3; 9 positions match TRBD2. The CDR3 is 13 amino acids. The junction had 2 bases not matched to a gene; V was cut back by 4 bases and J by 6 bases. From germline, CDR1 is SGHDN and CDR2 FVKESK.

The chain employs TRBV19 and TRBJ2-1; D might be TRBD1 (6 bases). V was shortened by 10 bases and J by 0 bases, with 16 bases between the two germline ends. The CDR3 is made up of 15 amino acids. CDR1 LNHDA and CDR2 SQIVND come from the germline V gene (reference sequence). CDR3 amino acids: CATTPGTSSYNEQFF. Written as DNA, the CDR3 is TGTGCCACCACGCCGGGGACAAGCTCCTACAATGAGCAGTTCTTC.

The chain couples TRBV5-5 to TRBJ2-7, with TRBD1 as a possible D gene (6 bases). Per the germline V gene, CDR1 is SGHKS and CDR2 is YYEKEE (reference sequence). V dropped 1 base and J dropped 9 bases, with 14 bases sitting between them. The CDR3 has 13 residues. The CDR3 region has the DNA TGTGCCAGCAGCTTGACACAGGGAATTGGGCAGTACTTC. Translation: CASSLTQGIGQYF.

This chain links TRBV19 with TRBJ1-5; the match to TRBD1 covers 9 bases. V gave up 3 bases and J gave up 5 bases; unmatched junction bases: 5. This CDR3 has 15 amino acids. CDR1 is LNHDA, CDR2 SQIVND, per germline (reference sequence). CDR3 sequence: CASSMRDRAHQPQHF. The CDR3 DNA reads as TGTGCCAGTAGTATGAGGGACAGGGCCCATCAGCCCCAGCATTTT.

The chain employs TRBV7-9 and TRBJ1-5; the match to TRBD1 covers 7 bases. The germline V gene has CDR1 SEHNR and CDR2 FQNEAQ (reference sequence). The CDR3 length is 15 residues. The ends lost 5 bases at V and 0 bases at J; junction bases unmatched: 4. CDR3 protein: CASSAGTDSNQPQHF. For the CDR3, the DNA is TGTGCCAGCAGCGCCGGGACAGATAGCAATCAGCCCCAGCATTTT.

This sequence joins TRBV11-2 and TRBJ1-1; D is uncertain. The CDR3 is made up of 14 amino acids. Germline V lookup: CDR1 SGHAT, CDR2 FQNNGV. Deletions cut 2 bases from V and 0 bases from J, with 7 bases between. The CDR3 is CASSLMAMNTEAFF. The CDR3 DNA follows: TGTGCCAGCAGCTTAATGGCAATGAACACTGAAGCTTTCTTT.

The table lists this clone with a few counts. The chain carries TRBV6-4 and TRBJ2-3, with TRBD2 matching 9 bases. With V trimmed by 6 bases and J by 5 bases, 9 bases remained unmatched. CDR3 length: 15 residues. Germline V gene sequence: CDR1 MRHNA, CDR2 SNTAGT. CDR3 residues: CASRDGAGGVDTQYF. CDR3 in DNA: TGTGCCAGCAGAGATGGAGCGGGAGGAGTAGATACGCAGTATTTT.

V usage is TRBV11-2 and J usage is TRBJ2-3; 8 nucleotides agree with TRBD2. Per germline, CDR1 SGHAT and CDR2 FQNNGV. J gave up 6 bases and V 1 base, and 6 bases lay outside the gene matches. The length of the CDR3 is 15 residues. CDR3 sequence reads: CASSLGAGAGDTQYF. The CDR3 region has the DNA TGTGCCAGCAGCTTAGGAGCGGGAGCAGGGGATACGCAGTATTTT.

The chain couples TRBV2 to TRBJ2-7; the D gene is possibly TRBD1 (5 bases). Germline CDR1 is SNHLY and CDR2 is FYNNEI. Trimming stripped 6 bases from V and 3 bases from J, with 18 bases between. This CDR3 contains 15 residues. The CDR3 loop is CASRNSQGPYYEQYF. DNA of the CDR3: TGTGCCAGCAGGAACTCGCAGGGCCCCTACTACGAGCAGTACTTC.